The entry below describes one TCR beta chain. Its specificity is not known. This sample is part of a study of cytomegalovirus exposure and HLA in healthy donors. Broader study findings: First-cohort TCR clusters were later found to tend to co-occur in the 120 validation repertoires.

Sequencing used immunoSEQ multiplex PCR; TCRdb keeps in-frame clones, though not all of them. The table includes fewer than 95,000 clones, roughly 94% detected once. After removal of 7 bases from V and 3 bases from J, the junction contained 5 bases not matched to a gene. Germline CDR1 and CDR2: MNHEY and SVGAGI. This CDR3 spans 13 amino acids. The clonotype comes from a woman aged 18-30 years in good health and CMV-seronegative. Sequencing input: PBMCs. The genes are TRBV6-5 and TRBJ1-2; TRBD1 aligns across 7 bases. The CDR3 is CASTDRDDYGYTF. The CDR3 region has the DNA TGTGCCAGCACCGACAGGGATGACTATGGCTACACCTTC.